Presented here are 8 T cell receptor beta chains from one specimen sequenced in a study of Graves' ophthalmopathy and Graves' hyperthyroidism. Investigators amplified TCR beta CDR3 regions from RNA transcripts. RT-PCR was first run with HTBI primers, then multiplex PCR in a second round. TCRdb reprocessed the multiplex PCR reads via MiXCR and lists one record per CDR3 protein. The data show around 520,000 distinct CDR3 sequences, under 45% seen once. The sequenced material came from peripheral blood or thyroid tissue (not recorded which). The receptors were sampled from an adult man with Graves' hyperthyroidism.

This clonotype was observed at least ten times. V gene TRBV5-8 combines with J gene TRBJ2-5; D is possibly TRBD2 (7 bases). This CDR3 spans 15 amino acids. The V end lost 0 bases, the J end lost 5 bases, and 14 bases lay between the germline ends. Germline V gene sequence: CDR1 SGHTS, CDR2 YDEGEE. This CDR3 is CASSLVGGAGETQYF. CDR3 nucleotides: TGTGCCAGCAGCTTGGTTGGGGGGGCCGGTGAGACCCAGTACTTC.

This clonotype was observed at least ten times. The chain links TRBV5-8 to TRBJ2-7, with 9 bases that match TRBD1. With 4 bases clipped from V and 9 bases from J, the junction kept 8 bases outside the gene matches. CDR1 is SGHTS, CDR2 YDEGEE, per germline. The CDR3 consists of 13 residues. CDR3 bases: TGTGCCAGCAGCGATCGACAGGGGGAAATGCAGTACTTC. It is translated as CASSDRQGEMQYF.

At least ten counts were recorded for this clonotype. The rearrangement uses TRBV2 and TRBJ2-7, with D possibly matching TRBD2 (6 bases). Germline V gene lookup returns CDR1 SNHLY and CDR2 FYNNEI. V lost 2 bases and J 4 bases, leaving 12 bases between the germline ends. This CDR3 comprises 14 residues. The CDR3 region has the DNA TGTGCCAGCAGTGAAAAACGGGGGTCTTACGAGCAGTACTTC. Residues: CASSEKRGSYEQYF.

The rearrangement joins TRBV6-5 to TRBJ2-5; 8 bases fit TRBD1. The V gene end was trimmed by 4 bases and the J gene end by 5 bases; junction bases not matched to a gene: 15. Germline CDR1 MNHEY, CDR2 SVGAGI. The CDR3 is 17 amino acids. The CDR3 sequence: CASSSGSTGGSGETQYF. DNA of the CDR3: TGTGCCAGCAGTTCGGGAAGTACAGGGGGAAGTGGCGAGACCCAGTACTTC.

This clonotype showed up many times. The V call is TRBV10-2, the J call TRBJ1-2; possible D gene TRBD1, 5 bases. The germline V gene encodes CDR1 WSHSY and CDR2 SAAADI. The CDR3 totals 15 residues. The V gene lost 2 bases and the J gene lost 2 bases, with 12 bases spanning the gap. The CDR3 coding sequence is TGCGCCAGCAGTGAGATAGGGGTTTCCAACTATGGCTACACCTTC. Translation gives CASSEIGVSNYGYTF.

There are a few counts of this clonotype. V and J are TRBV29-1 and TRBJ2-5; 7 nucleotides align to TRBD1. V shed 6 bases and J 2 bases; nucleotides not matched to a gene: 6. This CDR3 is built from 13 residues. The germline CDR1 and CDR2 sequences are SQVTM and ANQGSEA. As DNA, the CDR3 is TGCAGCGTAGATGGGGACAGACAAGAGACCCAGTACTTC. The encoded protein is CSVDGDRQETQYF.

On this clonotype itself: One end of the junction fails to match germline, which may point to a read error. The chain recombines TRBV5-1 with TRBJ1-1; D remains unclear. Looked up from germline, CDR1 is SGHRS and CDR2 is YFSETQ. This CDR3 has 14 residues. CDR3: CASSWGERNTEAFF. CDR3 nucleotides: TGTGCCAGCAGCTGGGGAGAAAGGAACACTGAAGCTTTCTTT.

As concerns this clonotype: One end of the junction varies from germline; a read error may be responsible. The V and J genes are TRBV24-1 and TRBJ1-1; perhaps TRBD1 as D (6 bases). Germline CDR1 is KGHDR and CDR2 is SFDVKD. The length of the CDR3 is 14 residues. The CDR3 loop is CASSGVGRGTEAFF. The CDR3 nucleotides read TGTGCCAGCAGTGGAGTCGGCAGGGGCACTGAAGCTTTCTTT.